A selection of T cell receptor beta chains follows, all from one sample in a study of beta chain features in type 1 diabetes. Some clones are missing from TCRdb's copy, which holds only in-frame ones; the method was immunoSEQ multiplex PCR. This table has about 140,000 clones, about 7.1% appearing once. The sample taken for sequencing was central memory CD4+ T cells from blood. The receptor source for this set is a woman aged 25-40 years in good health. Both conserved end residues are part of each CDR3. Fields, in order: V gene, CDR3 protein.

v_gene: TRBV5-1
CDR3aa: CASSLAVARSTDTQYF

v_gene: TRBV7-8
CDR3aa: CASSAGPSGSLNEQFF

v_gene: TRBV29-1
CDR3aa: CSVRGQGIYNEQFF

v_gene: TRBV30
CDR3aa: CAWKYSDRLGAFF

v_gene: TRBV5-5
CDR3aa: CASSSGTGAINQPQHF

v_gene: TRBV28
CDR3aa: CASSPPGLAGGRAKNIQYF

v_gene: TRBV25-1
CDR3aa: CASSETGTGPAPAYTF

v_gene: TRBV11-2
CDR3aa: CASSLVEGKGEAFF

v_gene: TRBV6-1
CDR3aa: CASSRPGTSGKGQFF

v_gene: TRBV18
CDR3aa: CASSPGQGAYEQYF

v_gene: TRBV7-2
CDR3aa: CASSKDSNYGYTF

v_gene: TRBV9
CDR3aa: CASSPGPGETQYF

v_gene: TRBV7-9
CDR3aa: CASSQQGYEQYF

v_gene: TRBV11-2
CDR3aa: CASSLEGLSTDTQYF

v_gene: TRBV30
CDR3aa: CAWMRGGTNTGELFF

v_gene: TRBV9
CDR3aa: CASSVAPAGQEDF

v_gene: TRBV7-2
CDR3aa: CASSLASGAHNEQFF

v_gene: TRBV18
CDR3aa: CASSTEFTGLETQYF

v_gene: TRBV19
CDR3aa: CASTMDRGRPDTQYF

v_gene: TRBV7-2
CDR3aa: CASSSGAMGTDTQYF

v_gene: TRBV30
CDR3aa: CAWTTGTGNEKLFF

v_gene: TRBV21-1
CDR3aa: CASSKETSGNTGELFF

v_gene: TRBV6-5
CDR3aa: CASTSDGELQETQYF

v_gene: TRBV5-1
CDR3aa: CASSLSVVGIYEQYF

v_gene: TRBV28
CDR3aa: CASSPRWTGGGYTF

v_gene: TRBV7-3
CDR3aa: CASSLEAGVGYNEQFF

v_gene: TRBV6-5
CDR3aa: CASSFRGNYGYTF

v_gene: TRBV7-9
CDR3aa: CASSLALGVSGTDTQYF

v_gene: TRBV27
CDR3aa: CASRRGSSGRAVNEQFF

v_gene: TRBV29-1
CDR3aa: CSVLQGGNQPQHF

v_gene: TRBV7-2
CDR3aa: CASSTARNSGANVLTF

v_gene: TRBV7-9
CDR3aa: CASSSSSGRVNEQFF

v_gene: TRBV19
CDR3aa: CASSKSGSTDTQYF

v_gene: TRBV10-3
CDR3aa: CAISEPRQGPLGQYF

v_gene: TRBV10-2
CDR3aa: CASSIRGRETQYF

v_gene: TRBV2
CDR3aa: CASSEGRGGSYNEQFF

v_gene: TRBV6-5
CDR3aa: CASSYSGNEQFF

v_gene: TRBV19
CDR3aa: CASSPGHIAGGQSPYF

v_gene: TRBV7-8
CDR3aa: CASSLGGVHEKLFF

v_gene: TRBV7-9
CDR3aa: CASSLGGRDTGELFF

v_gene: TRBV18
CDR3aa: CASSGDRTYEQYF

v_gene: TRBV27
CDR3aa: CASSSTVAYEQYF

v_gene: TRBV11-2
CDR3aa: CASSLLSGGSGELFF

v_gene: TRBV11-2
CDR3aa: CASRELDRGLGGYTF

v_gene: TRBV7-2
CDR3aa: CASSKRLERAGELFF

v_gene: TRBV10-3
CDR3aa: CASRRTGANYGYTF

v_gene: TRBV18
CDR3aa: CASSPLAGTTTQKNIQYF

v_gene: TRBV5-1
CDR3aa: CASSPRQGGTGEQFF

v_gene: TRBV6-5
CDR3aa: CASYQVVETQYF